This passage covers 12 T cell receptor beta chains from one sample sequenced in a study of shared clonotypes between healthy human individuals. The table came from immunoSEQ multiplex PCR; TCRdb's copy has only in-frame clones and leaves some out. The top ten clones hold around 0.13% of a sample with under 2,500,000 clones, 95% of them seen once. Sequences were obtained from naive CD4+ T cells sorted from blood. Described subset: CD45RA+ positively selected. The source is a man aged 18 to 30 in good health.

The rearrangement links TRBV28 to TRBJ1-2; 11 bases fit TRBD1. This CDR3 has 15 residues. V shed 5 bases, J shed 8 bases, and the junction held 10 bases outside the gene matches. Germline-derived CDR1 and CDR2 are MDHEN and SYDVKM. The CDR3 reads CASSLRTGGFWGYTF. The CDR3 nucleotides read TGTGCCAGCAGTCTTCGGACAGGGGGCTTCTGGGGCTACACCTTC.

The V and J genes are TRBV18 and TRBJ1-5; D remains ambiguous. The germline V and J ends were trimmed by 6 bases and 0 bases, with 21 bases remaining between them. The CDR3 covers 18 residues. CDR1 KGHSH and CDR2 LQKENI come from the germline V gene. CDR3 DNA: TGTGCCAGCTCCCCGGTCCGGGTTTTGGTGGGTAGCAATCAGCCCCAGCATTTT. It specifies CASSPVRVLVGSNQPQHF.

The chain links TRBV28 to TRBJ1-2; D gene unclear. Germline-derived CDR1 and CDR2 are MDHEN and SYDVKM. The CDR3 extends over 12 amino acids. V was shortened by 10 bases and J by 2 bases, with 11 bases between the two germline ends. The DNA for the CDR3 is TGTGCCACAGAGGAACAGAACTATGGCTACACCTTC. It is translated as CATEEQNYGYTF.

The J gene is TRBJ1-5, the V gene TRBV7-6; D gene unclear. Trimming shortened V by 6 bases and J by 3 bases, and 6 bases separated the two germline ends. CDR1 SGHVS and CDR2 FNYEAQ come from the germline V gene. The CDR3 sequence is 12 residues long. In DNA form, the CDR3 reads TGTGCCAGCAGAGGCGTCAATCAGCCCCAGCATTTT. Translated: CASRGVNQPQHF.

The gene calls are TRBV15 and TRBJ1-1; D perhaps matches TRBD1 (6 bases). CDR3 length: 14 residues. Germline loops: CDR1 LNHNV, CDR2 YYDKDF (reference sequence). V lost 8 bases, J lost 4 bases, and 17 bases lay in between. The CDR3: CATELGGSSTEAFF. The CDR3 DNA follows: TGTGCCACCGAATTAGGGGGGTCGTCCACTGAAGCTTTCTTT.

The CDR3 DNA reads TGTGCCAGCAGTTTAAGCCCTGGGGAGACCCAGTACTTC. Encoded protein: CASSLSPGETQYF. V and J are TRBV28 and TRBJ2-5; D unresolved. Trimming left V 2 bases short and J 5 bases short, with 9 bases between. Germline assignment: CDR1 MDHEN and CDR2 SYDVKM. The CDR3 is made up of 13 amino acids.

V and J are TRBV6-5 and TRBJ1-2, with D possibly TRBD1 on 5 matching bases. This CDR3 comprises 14 residues. CDR1 and CDR2 from the germline V gene are MNHEY and SVGAGI. Trimming removed 6 bases from V and 4 bases from J, with 15 bases in between. The CDR3 coding sequence is TGTGCCAGCAGACCGGGGACCGCCGGCTATGGCTACACCTTC. Its translation: CASRPGTAGYGYTF.

J is TRBJ2-1 and V is TRBV5-8; TRBD1 aligns across 9 bases. Germline values: CDR1 SGHTS, CDR2 YDEGEE. The CDR3 is 15 residues long. J was trimmed by 5 bases and V by 3 bases; bases with no gene match: 6. This CDR3 reads CASSYRGRINNEQFF. The CDR3 coding sequence is TGTGCCAGCAGCTACAGGGGGCGGATTAACAATGAGCAGTTCTTC.

The rearrangement joins TRBV5-1 to TRBJ2-3; 7 positions agree with TRBD2. The CDR3 spans 16 residues. CDR1 is SGHRS and CDR2 is YFSETQ in the germline V gene. The J segment lost 0 bases and the V segment lost 1 base, leaving 5 bases of the junction unmatched. The CDR3 nucleotides read TGCGCCAGCAGCTTGCGGCTAGCGGTAAGCACAGATACGCAGTATTTT. Its protein is CASSLRLAVSTDTQYF.

On this clone itself: Sequence at one end of the junction differs from germline and may be a read error. The chain is built from TRBV10-1 and TRBJ2-4; 10 nucleotides align to TRBD1. Germline assignment: CDR1 WNHNN and CDR2 SYGVQD (reference sequence). The CDR3 extends over 10 amino acids. CDR3 loop: CARHRDRGNF. The CDR3 DNA sequence: TGCGCCAGACACCGGGACAGGGGTAACTTC.

This sequence joins TRBV5-1 and TRBJ1-2; D gene uncertain. Germline-derived CDR1 and CDR2 are SGHRS and YFSETQ. The ends were cut back, 2 bases at V and 8 bases at J, with 19 bases in the middle. This CDR3 spans 15 amino acids. The CDR3 bases are TGCGCCAGCAGCTTTCAATCCGCGGCAGGTGACGGCTACACCTTC. It codes for CASSFQSAAGDGYTF.

The chain employs TRBV11-3 and TRBJ2-2, with 14 bases lining up with TRBD2. V shed 3 bases and J 0 bases; nucleotides not matched to a gene: 9. The CDR3 loop spans 20 amino acids. CDR1 is SGHNT, CDR2 YENEEA, per germline. The CDR3 sequence: CASSLERLAGGPPNTGELFF. Written as DNA, the CDR3 is TGTGCCAGCAGCTTGGAACGACTAGCGGGAGGGCCCCCGAACACCGGGGAGCTGTTTTTT.